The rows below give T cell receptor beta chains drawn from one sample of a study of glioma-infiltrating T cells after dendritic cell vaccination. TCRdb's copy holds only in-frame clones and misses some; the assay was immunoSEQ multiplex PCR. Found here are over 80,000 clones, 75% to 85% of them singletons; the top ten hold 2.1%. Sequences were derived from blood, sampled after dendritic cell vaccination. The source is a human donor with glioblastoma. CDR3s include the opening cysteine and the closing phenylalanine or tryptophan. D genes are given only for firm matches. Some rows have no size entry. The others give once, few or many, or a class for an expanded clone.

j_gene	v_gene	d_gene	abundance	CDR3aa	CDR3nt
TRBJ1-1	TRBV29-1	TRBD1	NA	CSSSEGQGNTEAFF	TGCAGCTCCTCGGAGGGACAGGGGAACACTGAAGCTTTCTTT
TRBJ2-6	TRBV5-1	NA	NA	CASSPRSAGTSGANVLTF	TGCGCCAGCAGCCCGAGGAGTGCGGGGACCTCTGGGGCCAACGTCCTGACTTTC
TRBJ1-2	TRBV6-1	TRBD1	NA	CASTHDRGLGGYTF	TGTGCCAGCACCCACGACAGGGGGCTAGGGGGCTACACCTTC
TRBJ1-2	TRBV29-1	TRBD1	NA	CSVAEGTGWNGYTF	TGCAGCGTTGCAGAGGGGACAGGGTGGAATGGCTACACCTTC
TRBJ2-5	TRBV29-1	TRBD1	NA	CSVLDRANGETQYF	TGCAGCGTTTTGGACAGGGCAAACGGGGAGACCCAGTACTTC
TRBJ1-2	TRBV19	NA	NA	CASAPYPGNYGYTF	TGTGCCAGTGCCCCATATCCGGGTAACTATGGCTACACCTTC
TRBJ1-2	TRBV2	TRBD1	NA	CASTWGQGYGYTF	TGTGCCAGCACTTGGGGACAGGGGTATGGCTACACCTTC
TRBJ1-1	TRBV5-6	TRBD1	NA	CAGSPGTGKRNTEAFF	TGTGCCGGCAGCCCCGGGACAGGGAAGAGGAACACTGAAGCTTTCTTT
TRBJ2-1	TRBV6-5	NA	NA	CASSYPPPGEQFF	TGTGCCAGCAGTTACCCCCCACCGGGGGAGCAGTTCTTC
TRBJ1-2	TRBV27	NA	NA	CASSLWRSAGQRYGYTF	TGTGCCAGCAGTTTATGGCGCTCGGCAGGGCAGCGCTATGGCTACACCTTC
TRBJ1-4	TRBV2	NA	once	CASSEAALTNEKLFF	TGTGCCAGCAGTGAAGCAGCCCTAACTAATGAAAAACTGTTTTTT
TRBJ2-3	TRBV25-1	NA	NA	CASSSWGGPRLYF	TGTGCCAGCAGTTCCTGGGGGGGGCCGCGTCTGTATTTT
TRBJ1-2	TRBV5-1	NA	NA	CASSSAQGFVSGYTF	TGCGCCAGCAGCTCCGCCCAGGGATTTGTTTCTGGCTACACCTTC
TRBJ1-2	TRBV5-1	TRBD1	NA	CASSQRDRGATYTF	TGCGCCAGCAGCCAGAGGGACAGGGGCGCTACCTACACCTTC
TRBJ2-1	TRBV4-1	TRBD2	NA	CASSQESAGGYNEQFF	TGCGCCAGCAGCCAAGAGTCAGCGGGAGGTTACAATGAGCAGTTCTTC
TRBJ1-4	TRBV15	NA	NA	CATSRESEKLFF	TGTGCCACCAGCAGAGAGAGTGAAAAACTGTTTTTT
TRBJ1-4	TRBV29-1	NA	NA	CSVNEQGTNEKLFF	TGCAGCGTCAACGAACAGGGCACTAATGAAAAACTGTTTTTT
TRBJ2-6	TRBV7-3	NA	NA	CASSYLGGANVLTF	TGTGCCAGCAGCTACCTCGGTGGGGCCAACGTCCTGACTTTC
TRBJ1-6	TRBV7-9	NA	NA	CASSLIGGESYNSPLHF	TGTGCCAGCAGCTTAATAGGCGGGGAATCCTATAATTCACCCCTCCACTTT
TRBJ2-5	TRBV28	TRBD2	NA	CASSAGGPPETQYF	TGTGCCAGTTCAGCGGGAGGGCCCCCAGAGACCCAGTACTTC
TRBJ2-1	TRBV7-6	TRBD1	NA	CASSYRDRGSLSLYNEQFF	TGTGCCAGCAGTTACCGGGACAGGGGATCCCTATCCCTTTACAATGAGCAGTTCTTC
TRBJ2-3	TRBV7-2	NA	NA	CASSPDSAVDTQYF	TGTGCCAGCAGCCCGGACTCAGCCGTAGATACGCAGTATTTT
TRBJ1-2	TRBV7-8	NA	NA	CASSLVGQANYGYTF	TGTGCCAGCAGCTTAGTGGGGCAGGCTAACTATGGCTACACCTTC
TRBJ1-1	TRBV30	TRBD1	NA	CAWKNRGFRGSTEAFF	TGTGCCTGGAAGAACAGGGGGTTTAGAGGGAGCACTGAAGCTTTCTTT
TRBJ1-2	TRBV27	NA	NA	CASSLAGSANYGYTF	TGTGCCAGCAGTTTAGCGGGGTCGGCTAACTATGGCTACACCTTC
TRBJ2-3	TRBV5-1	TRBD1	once	CASSPPDRGTDTQYF	TGCGCCAGCAGCCCGCCGGACAGGGGCACAGATACGCAGTATTTT
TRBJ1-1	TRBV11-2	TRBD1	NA	CASSTGQVGNF	TGTGCCAGCAGCACGGGACAGGTTGGGAATTTT
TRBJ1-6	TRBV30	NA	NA	CAWGPSYNSPLHF	TGTGCCTGGGGCCCCTCCTATAATTCACCCCTCCACTTT
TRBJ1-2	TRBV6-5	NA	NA	CASSYQGNYGYTF	TGTGCCAGCAGTTACCAGGGGAACTATGGCTACACCTTC
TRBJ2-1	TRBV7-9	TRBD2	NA	CASSPIMGLAGNEQFF	TGTGCCAGCAGCCCAATTATGGGACTAGCTGGAAATGAGCAGTTCTTC
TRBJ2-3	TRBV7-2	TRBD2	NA	CASSLTPLAGTQYF	TGTGCCAGCAGCTTAACACCATTAGCGGGTACGCAGTATTTT
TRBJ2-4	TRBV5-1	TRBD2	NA	CASRPPPGLAGEAKNIQYF	TGCGCCAGCAGACCTCCCCCGGGACTAGCGGGAGAGGCCAAAAACATTCAGTACTTC
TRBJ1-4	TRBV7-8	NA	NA	CASSFDRGNEKLFF	TGTGCCAGCAGCTTCGACCGGGGTAATGAAAAACTGTTTTTT
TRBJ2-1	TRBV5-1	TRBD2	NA	CASSLEGSAGAGNEQFF	TGCGCCAGCAGCTTGGAGGGGTCGGCGGGAGCAGGCAATGAGCAGTTCTTC
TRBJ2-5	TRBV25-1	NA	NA	CASSEGGLETQYF	TGTGCCAGCAGTGAAGGGGGGTTGGAGACCCAGTACTTC
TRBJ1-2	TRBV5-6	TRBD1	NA	CASSTRTGVGYTF	TGTGCCAGCAGCACCCGGACAGGGGTAGGCTACACCTTC
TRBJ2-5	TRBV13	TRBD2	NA	CASSQAGAETQYF	TGTGCCAGCAGCCAAGCGGGGGCGGAGACCCAGTACTTC
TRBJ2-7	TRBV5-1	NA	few	CASSLARGTREQYF	TGCGCCAGCAGCTTGGCTAGGGGAACGAGGGAGCAGTACTTC
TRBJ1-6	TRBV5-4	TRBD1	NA	CASSFDRDNSPLHF	TGTGCCAGCAGCTTTGACAGGGATAATTCACCCCTCCACTTT
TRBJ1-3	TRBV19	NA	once	CASSVLQDSSGNTIYF	TGTGCCAGTAGTGTTTTACAGGATAGCTCTGGAAACACCATATATTTT
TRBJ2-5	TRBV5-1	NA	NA	CASSLAGAQETQYF	TGCGCCAGCAGCTTGGCAGGGGCCCAAGAGACCCAGTACTTC
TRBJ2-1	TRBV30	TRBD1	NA	CAWRPGGSHNEQFF	TGTGCCTGGAGGCCAGGGGGCAGCCACAATGAGCAGTTCTTC
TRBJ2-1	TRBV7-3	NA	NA	CASSLKGGNEQFF	TGTGCCAGCAGCTTAAAAGGGGGAAATGAGCAGTTCTTC
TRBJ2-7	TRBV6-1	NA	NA	CALRGGYSSYEQYF	TGTGCCTTAAGAGGGGGATACAGCTCCTACGAGCAGTACTTC
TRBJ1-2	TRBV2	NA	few	CARVFQGGYGYTF	TGTGCCAGAGTGTTCCAGGGTGGCTATGGCTACACCTTC
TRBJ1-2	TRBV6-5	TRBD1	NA	CASRRTGDPGYTF	TGTGCCAGCAGGAGGACAGGGGACCCTGGCTACACCTTC
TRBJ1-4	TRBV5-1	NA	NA	CASSLGGTEEKLFF	TGCGCCAGCAGCTTGGGCGGTACCGAGGAAAAACTGTTTTTT
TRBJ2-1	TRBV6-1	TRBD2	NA	CASSSGLAEQFF	TGTGCCAGCAGTTCGGGACTAGCGGAGCAGTTCTTC
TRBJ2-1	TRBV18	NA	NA	CASSPRTVSYNEQFF	TGTGCCAGCTCACCGAGGACAGTCTCCTACAATGAGCAGTTCTTC
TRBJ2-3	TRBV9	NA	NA	CASSSRPGDTQYF	TGTGCCAGCAGCTCAAGACCGGGAGATACGCAGTATTTT